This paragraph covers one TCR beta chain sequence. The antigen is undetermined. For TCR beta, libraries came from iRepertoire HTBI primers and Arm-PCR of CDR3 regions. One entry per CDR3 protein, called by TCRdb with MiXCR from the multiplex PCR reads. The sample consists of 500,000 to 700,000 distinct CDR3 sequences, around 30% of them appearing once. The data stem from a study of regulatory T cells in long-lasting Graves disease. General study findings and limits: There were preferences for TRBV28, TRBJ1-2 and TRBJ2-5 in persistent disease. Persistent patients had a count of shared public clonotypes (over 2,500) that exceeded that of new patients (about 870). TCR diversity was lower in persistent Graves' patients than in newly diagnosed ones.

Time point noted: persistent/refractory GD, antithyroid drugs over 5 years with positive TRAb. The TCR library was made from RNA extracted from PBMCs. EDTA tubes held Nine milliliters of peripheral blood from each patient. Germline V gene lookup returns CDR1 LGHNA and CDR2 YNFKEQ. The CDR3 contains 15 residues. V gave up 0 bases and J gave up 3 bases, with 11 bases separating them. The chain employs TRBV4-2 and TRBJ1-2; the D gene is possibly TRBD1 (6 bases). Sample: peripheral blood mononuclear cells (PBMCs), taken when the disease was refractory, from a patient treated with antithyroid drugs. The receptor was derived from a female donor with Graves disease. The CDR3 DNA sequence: TGTGCCAGCAGCCAAGATACCAGGGGAGACTATGGCTACACCTTC. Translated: CASSQDTRGDYGYTF.